One and the same sample provided the 2 T cell receptor beta chains below, sequenced in a study of shared clonotypes between healthy human individuals (dated by TCRdb to about 2020). Library creation used the immunoSEQ multiplex PCR assay. TCRdb took over this immuneACCESS table, retaining in-frame rearrangements with V and J assigned. Such tables are incomplete; in checked studies, under half of the missing clones stem from an unresolved V gene, and the remainder is unexplained. The sample table lists over a million clones, about 80% of them with a count of one. Around 0.47% of the sample rests with the top ten. What was sequenced was memory CD4+ T cells from PBMCs. According to the study, the label for this sample's cell subset or site signals: CD45RA-negative fraction. These receptors originate from a man aged 18-30 years in good health. Some clones in this sample may be carry-over from other donors' samples.

The J gene is TRBJ2-4, the V gene TRBV27; a possible D gene is TRBD1 (6 bases). The V gene lost 0 bases and the J gene lost 10 bases, with 13 bases spanning the gap. This CDR3 has 14 amino acids. Germline CDR1 and CDR2: MNHEY and SMNVEV (reference sequence). The CDR3 is CASSLSVTGSIQYF. The CDR3 DNA follows: TGTGCCAGCAGTTTATCCGTGACAGGTTCGATTCAGTACTTC.

V and J are TRBV30 and TRBJ2-1; D unresolved. The CDR3 has 13 residues. Germline assignment: CDR1 GTSNPN and CDR2 SVGIG (reference sequence). Between the trimmed V and J ends, which lost 1 base and 6 bases, there was a span of 10 bases. CDR3: CAWSGRLGNEQFF. DNA of the CDR3: TGTGCCTGGAGTGGGCGACTGGGCAATGAGCAGTTCTTC.